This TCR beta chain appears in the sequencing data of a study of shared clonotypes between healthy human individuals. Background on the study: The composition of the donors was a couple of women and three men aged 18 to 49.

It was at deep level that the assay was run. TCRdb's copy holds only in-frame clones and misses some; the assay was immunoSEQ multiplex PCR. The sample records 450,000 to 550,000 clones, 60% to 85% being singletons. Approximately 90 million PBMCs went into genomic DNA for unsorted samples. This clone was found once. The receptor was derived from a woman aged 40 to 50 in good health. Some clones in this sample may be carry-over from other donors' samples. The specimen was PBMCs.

CDR3 DNA sequence: TGTGCCACCAGCAAGACTAGCGGGAGCCACGGGGAGCTGTTTTTT. Translating gives CATSKTSGSHGELFF. The chain uses TRBV15 and TRBJ2-2, with 12 positions matching TRBD2. This CDR3 contains 15 residues. In germline, CDR1 is LNHNV, CDR2 YYDKDF (reference sequence). V lost 4 bases, J lost 7 bases, and 4 bases stayed unmatched.